The clone carrying this T cell receptor beta chain was detected only a few times. If no ophthalmopathy progression occurred within 18 months, Graves' hyperthyroidism was stable. Lactation, pregnancy, other autoimmune disease or uncontrolled infection excluded patients. Diagnoses rested on clinical symptoms, serum thyroxine and TRAb, thyroid ultrasound and orbital computed tomography. Germline lookup yields CDR1 SGDLS and CDR2 YYNGEE. V was cut by 4 bases and J by 8 bases, with 28 bases left in between. CDR3 size: 18 residues. This sample was taken from a study of T cells in Graves' hyperthyroidism and ophthalmopathy. Regions amplified from RNA transcripts were the TCR beta CDR3 regions. HTBI primers were used for first-round RT-PCR of the TCR CDR3. MiXCR, run by TCRdb on the multiplex PCR reads, gives a single entry per CDR3 protein. The table shows over 700,000 distinct CDR3 sequences, with 30% to 40% occurring only once.

The rearrangement joins TRBV9 to TRBJ1-3, with D maybe TRBD1 (5 bases). The TCR comes from a woman between 40 and 55 years old with Graves' hyperthyroidism. Sequencing used blood. The CDR3 region is CASSPYLLPGAPIYTIYF. The DNA for the CDR3 is TGTGCCAGCAGCCCTTACCTCCTCCCCGGGGCTCCAATCTACACCATATATTTT.